Each of the 8 T cell receptor beta chains below was sequenced from the same sample in a study of blood T cells in healthy people across ages. For the second PCR, which ran for about 7 to 11 cycles, a sample-barcoded 5' primer and a J-beta primer mix were used. MiXCR was run by TCRdb on the 5' RACE reads, yielding one entry per CDR3 protein. The table shows around 800,000 distinct CDR3 sequences, with roughly 46% occurring only once. The sample comprised blood. All receptors come from a man older than 75 in good health.

The chain uses TRBV3-1 and TRBJ2-1; D is perhaps TRBD2 (6 bases). Germline V gene lookup returns CDR1 LGHDT and CDR2 YNNKEL (reference sequence). The ends were cut back, 1 base at V and 3 bases at J, with 13 bases in the middle. The CDR3 extends over 16 amino acids. The CDR3 DNA is TGTGCCAGCAGCCAAGTAGGGACTCTCTTCTACAATGAGCAGTTCTTC. Protein product: CASSQVGTLFYNEQFF.

The chain employs TRBV10-3 and TRBJ2-5; D is uncertain. CDR1 ENHRY and CDR2 SYGVKD come from the germline V gene. Trimming shortened V by 4 bases and J by 4 bases, and 10 bases separated the two germline ends. The CDR3 contains 13 residues. The CDR3 nucleotides are TGTGCCATCAGTGGAGGAGTAGTAGAGACCCAGTACTTC. Residues: CAISGGVVETQYF.

The rearrangement joins TRBV6-5 to TRBJ2-1, with 8 bases lining up with TRBD2. With V trimmed by 5 bases and J by 0 bases, 6 bases remained unmatched. Germline V gene data show CDR1 as MNHEY and CDR2 as SVGAGI. The CDR3 is made up of 16 amino acids. The CDR3, as DNA: TGTGCCAGCAGTAACGAGCGGGGGACCTCCTACAATGAGCAGTTCTTC. Its protein is CASSNERGTSYNEQFF.

The table lists this clonotype with many counts. CDR3 in DNA: TGTGCCAGCAGCCAAGGGGATTGGGAGACCCAGTACTTC. Encoded protein: CASSQGDWETQYF. The rearrangement uses TRBV3-1 and TRBJ2-5; D gene unclear. CDR1 is LGHDT and CDR2 is YNNKEL in the germline V gene (reference sequence). The V end lost 1 base, the J end lost 5 bases, and 8 bases lay between the germline ends. CDR3 size: 13 residues.

This sequence joins TRBV28 and TRBJ2-1, with TRBD2 matching 8 bases. Trimming took 3 bases from V and 9 from J; bases not matched to a gene: 4. The germline V gene has CDR1 MDHEN and CDR2 SYDVKM. This CDR3 has 13 amino acids. The CDR3 DNA is TGTGCCAGCAGTTTGAACGGGAGGGGTGAGCAGTTCTTC. Translating gives CASSLNGRGEQFF. Together with reference TRBV28 and TRBJ2-1, the CDR3 gives the full variable domain: DVKVTQSSRYLVKRTGEKVFLECVQDMDHENMFWYRQDPGLGLRLIYFSYDVKMKEKGDIPEGYSVSREKKERFSLILESASTNQTSMYLCASSLNGRGEQFFGPGTRLTVL.

Concerning this clonotype: Just one base apart from a much larger clone, this may be a read error. The J gene is TRBJ2-4, the V gene TRBV3-1, with 7 nucleotides matching TRBD1. Judging by the DNA end, TRBJ2-5 fits better; the J call may be wrong. Germline-derived CDR1 and CDR2 are LGHDT and YNNKEL (reference sequence). The CDR3 has 14 amino acids. CDR3 nucleotides: TGTGCCAGCAGCGCCCGACAGGGTATGGAGACCCAGTACTTC. Translation gives CASSARQGMETQYF.

As to this clonotype: This may arise from a read error, as a much more abundant clone is one base away. CDR3: CASSQDVSGGYNEQYF. CDR3 in DNA: TGTGCCAGCAGCCAAGATGTTAGCGGGGGGTACAATGAGCAGTACTTC. This rearrangement joins TRBV4-2 to TRBJ2-7; the match to TRBD2 covers 10 bases. Germline V lookup: CDR1 LGHNA, CDR2 YNFKEQ. CDR3 length: 16 amino acids. V lost 0 bases, J lost 7 bases, and 9 bases stayed unmatched.

There are a few counts of this clonotype. The genes are TRBV20-1 and TRBJ2-7; 12 nucleotides match TRBD1. J gave up 5 bases and V 6 bases, and 5 bases lay outside the gene matches. The length of the CDR3 is 13 residues. The germline gives CDR1 DFQATT, CDR2 SNEGSKA (reference sequence). The CDR3 sequence is CSAGTGGGNEQYF. CDR3 sequence (DNA): TGCAGTGCCGGGACAGGGGGCGGGAACGAGCAGTACTTC.